The rows below give T cell receptor beta chains drawn from one sample of a study of cytomegalovirus exposure and HLA in healthy donors. Method: immunoSEQ multiplex PCR; TCRdb's copy keeps in-frame clones and lacks some. The table lists some 130,000 clones, more than 65% of them singletons. Sequencing was carried out using PBMCs. The receptor set was obtained from a man in his fifties in good health and CMV-seronegative. CDR3s include the opening cysteine and the closing phenylalanine or tryptophan. The D gene is left open where the match is weak. Rows give clone size only sometimes, using once, few, many, or a class for an expanded clone.

abundance: .; d_gene: TRBD1; j_gene: TRBJ1-2; v_gene: TRBV25-1; CDR3nt: TGTGCCAGCAGTGATGTGGACAGGGGTTCTAGCTACACCTTC; CDR3aa: CASSDVDRGSSYTF
abundance: .; d_gene: .; j_gene: TRBJ1-1; v_gene: TRBV6-6; CDR3nt: TGTGCCAGCAGTTACGGTGGGGAGACTGAAGCTTTCTTT; CDR3aa: CASSYGGETEAFF
abundance: .; d_gene: TRBD2; j_gene: TRBJ2-3; v_gene: TRBV4-1; CDR3nt: TGCGCCAGCAGCCAAGTGTTTCAGCGGGGGAGGGCAGATACGCAGTATTTT; CDR3aa: CASSQVFQRGRADTQYF
abundance: once; d_gene: .; j_gene: TRBJ2-3; v_gene: TRBV5-6; CDR3nt: TGTGCCAGCAGCTTTAGATCTAGCACCGCAGATACGCAGTATTTT; CDR3aa: CASSFRSSTADTQYF
abundance: few; d_gene: TRBD1; j_gene: TRBJ1-1; v_gene: TRBV5-6; CDR3nt: TGTGCCAGCAGCCCGGTAGGGACAGGGGGCTCTGAAGCTTTCTTT; CDR3aa: CASSPVGTGGSEAFF
abundance: .; d_gene: TRBD1; j_gene: TRBJ1-3; v_gene: TRBV4-2; CDR3nt: TGTGCCAGCAGCCAAGCGGTCCCCCAAAGACAGGGGCGAAACACCATATATTTT; CDR3aa: CASSQAVPQRQGRNTIYF
abundance: .; d_gene: TRBD1; j_gene: TRBJ2-3; v_gene: TRBV9; CDR3nt: TGTGCCAGCAGCGGTCGACAGGGGGCAGATACGCAGTATTTT; CDR3aa: CASSGRQGADTQYF
abundance: .; d_gene: TRBD2; j_gene: TRBJ2-7; v_gene: TRBV6-5; CDR3nt: TGTGCCAGCAGTTACCGCATCGGGGGGATGGGCGAGCAGTACTTC; CDR3aa: CASSYRIGGMGEQYF
abundance: .; d_gene: TRBD1; j_gene: TRBJ2-3; v_gene: TRBV5-1; CDR3nt: TGCGCCAGCAGCTTGGCCGGGACAGCAGGGTTGGCGGATACGCAGTATTTT; CDR3aa: CASSLAGTAGLADTQYF
abundance: few; d_gene: .; j_gene: TRBJ1-5; v_gene: TRBV30; CDR3nt: TGTGCCTGGAGTGGGCGGCTGACCGGGAATAGCAATCAGCCCCAGCATTTT; CDR3aa: CAWSGRLTGNSNQPQHF
abundance: .; d_gene: .; j_gene: TRBJ2-3; v_gene: TRBV15; CDR3nt: TGTGCCACCAGCAGAGATCCCGGCCTAGCCACAGATACGCAGTATTTT; CDR3aa: CATSRDPGLATDTQYF
abundance: .; d_gene: .; j_gene: TRBJ1-3; v_gene: TRBV19; CDR3nt: TGTGCCAGTAGACTAAGTTCTGGAAACACCATATATTTT; CDR3aa: CASRLSSGNTIYF
abundance: few; d_gene: TRBD1; j_gene: TRBJ1-1; v_gene: TRBV4-1; CDR3nt: TGCGCCAGCAGCCAAGGTCCAGGGGGCTTAACTGAAGCTTTCTTT; CDR3aa: CASSQGPGGLTEAFF
abundance: once; d_gene: TRBD1; j_gene: TRBJ1-1; v_gene: TRBV4-1; CDR3nt: TGCGCCAGCAGCCTGGGACAGGGCACTGAAGCTTTCTTT; CDR3aa: CASSLGQGTEAFF
abundance: .; d_gene: .; j_gene: TRBJ1-5; v_gene: TRBV28; CDR3nt: TGTGCCAGCAGTTTCTCGGGTCAGCCCCAGCATTTT; CDR3aa: CASSFSGQPQHF
abundance: once; d_gene: .; j_gene: TRBJ2-5; v_gene: TRBV6-5; CDR3nt: TGTGCCAGCAGTTACGGAGGGGCCCTCGCGACCCAGTACTTC; CDR3aa: CASSYGGALATQYF
abundance: .; d_gene: .; j_gene: TRBJ1-3; v_gene: TRBV6-1; CDR3nt: TGTGCCAGCAGTGAGGGACTTTTTGGAAACACCATATATTTT; CDR3aa: CASSEGLFGNTIYF
abundance: .; d_gene: TRBD1; j_gene: TRBJ1-2; v_gene: TRBV6-1; CDR3nt: TGTGCCAGCAGTGAACAGGAAGGGGGCGCGGGCTATGGCTACACCTTC; CDR3aa: CASSEQEGGAGYGYTF
abundance: .; d_gene: .; j_gene: TRBJ2-3; v_gene: TRBV29-1; CDR3nt: TGCAGCGTTGACGTATTCTCAGGGGATACGCAGTATTTT; CDR3aa: CSVDVFSGDTQYF
abundance: .; d_gene: TRBD2; j_gene: TRBJ2-3; v_gene: TRBV30; CDR3nt: TGTGCCTGGACCCGGACTAGCGGCACAGATACGCAGTATTTT; CDR3aa: CAWTRTSGTDTQYF
abundance: few; d_gene: TRBD2; j_gene: TRBJ2-3; v_gene: TRBV2; CDR3nt: TGTGCCAGCAGTGAAGATCCCTCAGCGGGGCTCACAGATACGCAGTATTTT; CDR3aa: CASSEDPSAGLTDTQYF
abundance: .; d_gene: TRBD2; j_gene: TRBJ2-5; v_gene: TRBV4-3; CDR3nt: TGCGCCAGCAGCCAAGGAGGGGCGGGAGGGGAGACCCAGTACTTC; CDR3aa: CASSQGGAGGETQYF
abundance: .; d_gene: TRBD2; j_gene: TRBJ2-7; v_gene: TRBV5-4; CDR3nt: TGTGCCAGCAGCTTCTCCGGGGGGGCCTACGGGCAGTACTTC; CDR3aa: CASSFSGGAYGQYF
abundance: .; d_gene: .; j_gene: TRBJ1-1; v_gene: TRBV19; CDR3nt: TGTGCCAGTAGTATCGAGGGGGAAGAAGCTTTCTTT; CDR3aa: CASSIEGEEAFF
abundance: .; d_gene: .; j_gene: TRBJ2-7; v_gene: TRBV10-1; CDR3nt: TGCGCCTTCTTGTCCCTCAACAGGCCTCTGGAGCAGTACTTC; CDR3aa: CAFLSLNRPLEQYF
abundance: once; d_gene: TRBD1; j_gene: TRBJ1-1; v_gene: TRBV5-6; CDR3nt: TGTGCCAGCAGTACCGAGGGACAGGTCATCACTGAAGCTTTCTTT; CDR3aa: CASSTEGQVITEAFF
abundance: .; d_gene: .; j_gene: TRBJ1-1; v_gene: TRBV2; CDR3nt: TGTGCCAGCAGTGAAGGACAGTCCTTGAACACTGAAGCTTTCTTT; CDR3aa: CASSEGQSLNTEAFF
abundance: few; d_gene: TRBD1; j_gene: TRBJ1-2; v_gene: TRBV30; CDR3nt: TGTGCCTGGGGGACAGGAGGACGCTACACCTTC; CDR3aa: CAWGTGGRYTF
abundance: few; d_gene: TRBD1; j_gene: TRBJ1-4; v_gene: TRBV4-1; CDR3nt: TGCGCCAGCAGCACTGACGGGACAGAGAATGAAAAACTGTTTTTT; CDR3aa: CASSTDGTENEKLFF
abundance: .; d_gene: .; j_gene: TRBJ2-3; v_gene: TRBV11-2; CDR3nt: TGTGCCAGCAGCTTCGCCCCAGCGGCCTCCACAGATACGCAGTATTTT; CDR3aa: CASSFAPAASTDTQYF
abundance: .; d_gene: .; j_gene: TRBJ1-5; v_gene: TRBV6-5; CDR3nt: TGTGCCAGCAGTGGGGGCTGGGTTCGGAATCAGCCCCAGCATTTT; CDR3aa: CASSGGWVRNQPQHF
abundance: .; d_gene: .; j_gene: TRBJ2-5; v_gene: TRBV5-4; CDR3nt: TGTGCCAGCAGCTTAAACTTAAAAGAGACCCAGTACTTC; CDR3aa: CASSLNLKETQYF
abundance: once; d_gene: TRBD2; j_gene: TRBJ2-5; v_gene: TRBV4-3; CDR3nt: TGCGCCAGCAGCCAGTCTGCGCTAGCGGGGGGACTCCAAGAGACCCAGTACTTC; CDR3aa: CASSQSALAGGLQETQYF
abundance: few; d_gene: TRBD1; j_gene: TRBJ2-7; v_gene: TRBV4-2; CDR3nt: TGTGCCAGCAGCCAAGATCACCAGGGGGCGTTGACGTACGAGCAGTACTTC; CDR3aa: CASSQDHQGALTYEQYF
abundance: .; d_gene: .; j_gene: TRBJ1-1; v_gene: TRBV6-6; CDR3nt: TGTGCCAGCAGCTCTGACTGGAACACTGAAGCTTTCTTT; CDR3aa: CASSSDWNTEAFF
abundance: .; d_gene: .; j_gene: TRBJ2-7; v_gene: TRBV19; CDR3nt: TGTGCCAGTAGTATAGATTCCTCCTCCTCCTACGAGCAGTACTTC; CDR3aa: CASSIDSSSSYEQYF
abundance: .; d_gene: .; j_gene: TRBJ2-3; v_gene: TRBV5-4; CDR3nt: TGTGCCAGCAGCTGGAGGGGAGCAGATACGCAGTATTTT; CDR3aa: CASSWRGADTQYF
abundance: .; d_gene: TRBD1; j_gene: TRBJ1-2; v_gene: TRBV18; CDR3nt: TGTGCCAGCTCACCGTCCCGGACAGGGATTGGCTACACCTTC; CDR3aa: CASSPSRTGIGYTF
abundance: .; d_gene: TRBD1; j_gene: TRBJ2-7; v_gene: TRBV5-1; CDR3nt: TGCGCCAGCAGCTTGGGGCTTGGACAGGGTGGCACCGGGATCCACGAGCAGTACTTC; CDR3aa: CASSLGLGQGGTGIHEQYF
abundance: .; d_gene: .; j_gene: TRBJ1-1; v_gene: TRBV18; CDR3nt: TGTGCCAGCTCACAGACCCGTAGCAGCTTGAACACTGAAGCTTTCTTT; CDR3aa: CASSQTRSSLNTEAFF
abundance: .; d_gene: .; j_gene: TRBJ2-5; v_gene: TRBV14; CDR3nt: TGTGCCAGCAGCCAAGACGGGTTCCAAGAGACCCAGTACTTC; CDR3aa: CASSQDGFQETQYF
abundance: .; d_gene: TRBD1; j_gene: TRBJ2-1; v_gene: TRBV7-9; CDR3nt: TGTGCCGGAAAAAGGGACAGGGGAAGCGAGCAGTTCTTC; CDR3aa: CAGKRDRGSEQFF
abundance: .; d_gene: TRBD2; j_gene: TRBJ2-3; v_gene: TRBV28; CDR3nt: TGTGCCAGCAGTTTATCCCCAGGGACTAGCGGGGGGGCCATAGATACGCAGTATTTT; CDR3aa: CASSLSPGTSGGAIDTQYF
abundance: .; d_gene: .; j_gene: TRBJ2-5; v_gene: TRBV6-5; CDR3nt: TGTGCCAGCAGTTACTCGCCGGGGGAGCAGTACTTC; CDR3aa: CASSYSPGEQYF
abundance: once; d_gene: .; j_gene: TRBJ2-1; v_gene: TRBV10-1; CDR3nt: TGCGCCAGCAGTGGGAACCCAGGGGAAGAGCAGTTCTTC; CDR3aa: CASSGNPGEEQFF
abundance: .; d_gene: .; j_gene: TRBJ1-6; v_gene: TRBV5-1; CDR3nt: TGCGCCAGCAGCCCCGGGACTATCAATTCACCCCTCCACTTT; CDR3aa: CASSPGTINSPLHF
abundance: .; d_gene: .; j_gene: TRBJ1-5; v_gene: TRBV5-1; CDR3nt: TGCGCCAGCAGCTTGAACGGACAGAATCAGCCCCAGCATTTT; CDR3aa: CASSLNGQNQPQHF
abundance: few; d_gene: .; j_gene: TRBJ2-1; v_gene: TRBV30; CDR3nt: TGTGCCTGGAGTGTACAGGGCGCTATTGAGCAGTTCTTC; CDR3aa: CAWSVQGAIEQFF
abundance: .; d_gene: .; j_gene: TRBJ2-5; v_gene: TRBV30; CDR3nt: TGTGCCTGGAGTTTGGGGCCCAGCGGGCCGTCCCAGTACTTC; CDR3aa: CAWSLGPSGPSQYF
abundance: .; d_gene: TRBD1; j_gene: TRBJ1-1; v_gene: TRBV7-8; CDR3nt: TGTGCCAGCAGCTTATGGGACAGAATGAACACTGAAGCTTTCTTT; CDR3aa: CASSLWDRMNTEAFF
abundance: .; d_gene: .; j_gene: TRBJ1-1; v_gene: TRBV7-9; CDR3nt: TGTGCCAGCAGCTCCATAGACAGAGAAGCTTTCTTT; CDR3aa: CASSSIDREAFF
abundance: .; d_gene: .; j_gene: TRBJ1-4; v_gene: TRBV5-4; CDR3nt: TGTGCCAGCAGCTTGGGAGGACAGACTAATGAAAAACTGTTTTTT; CDR3aa: CASSLGGQTNEKLFF